The entry below gives a single T cell receptor beta chain sequence along with its context. The antigen remains unidentified. This entry comes from a study of PD-1 blockade in classical Hodgkin lymphoma. Study findings and constraints: Why repertoires differed is undefined; disease activity or prior therapy possibly contributed.

TCRdb keeps only in-frame clones here, not all; method: immunoSEQ multiplex PCR. Of 25,000 to 35,000 clones in the sample, approximately 68% are singletons; the top ten hold 3.5% to 5%. Time point of the sample: cycle 4 day 1 (C4D1), after 6 weeks of nivolumab. Patients all relapsed after autologous stem cell transplantation, and there was variation in brentuximab vedotin exposure. V shed 7 bases, J shed 2 bases, and the junction held 10 bases outside the gene matches. The CDR3 length is 15 residues. Germline CDR1 MDHEN, CDR2 SYDVKM. The chain couples TRBV28 to TRBJ2-5, with 7 bases fitting TRBD1. The TCR was taken from a human donor with classical Hodgkin lymphoma. The sequenced sample was peripheral blood mononuclear cells (PBMCs), obtained before the fourth cycle of nivolumab. The CDR3 DNA sequence: TGTGCCAGCACCCCGGACCGGGACAGACAAGAGACCCAGTACTTC. Translation: CASTPDRDRQETQYF. Full variable domain (missing parts from reference TRBV28 and TRBJ2-5): DVKVTQSSRYLVKRTGEKVFLECVQDMDHENMFWYRQDPGLGLRLIYFSYDVKMKEKGDIPEGYSVSREKKERFSLILESASTNQTSMYLCASTPDRDRQETQYFGPGTRLLVL.